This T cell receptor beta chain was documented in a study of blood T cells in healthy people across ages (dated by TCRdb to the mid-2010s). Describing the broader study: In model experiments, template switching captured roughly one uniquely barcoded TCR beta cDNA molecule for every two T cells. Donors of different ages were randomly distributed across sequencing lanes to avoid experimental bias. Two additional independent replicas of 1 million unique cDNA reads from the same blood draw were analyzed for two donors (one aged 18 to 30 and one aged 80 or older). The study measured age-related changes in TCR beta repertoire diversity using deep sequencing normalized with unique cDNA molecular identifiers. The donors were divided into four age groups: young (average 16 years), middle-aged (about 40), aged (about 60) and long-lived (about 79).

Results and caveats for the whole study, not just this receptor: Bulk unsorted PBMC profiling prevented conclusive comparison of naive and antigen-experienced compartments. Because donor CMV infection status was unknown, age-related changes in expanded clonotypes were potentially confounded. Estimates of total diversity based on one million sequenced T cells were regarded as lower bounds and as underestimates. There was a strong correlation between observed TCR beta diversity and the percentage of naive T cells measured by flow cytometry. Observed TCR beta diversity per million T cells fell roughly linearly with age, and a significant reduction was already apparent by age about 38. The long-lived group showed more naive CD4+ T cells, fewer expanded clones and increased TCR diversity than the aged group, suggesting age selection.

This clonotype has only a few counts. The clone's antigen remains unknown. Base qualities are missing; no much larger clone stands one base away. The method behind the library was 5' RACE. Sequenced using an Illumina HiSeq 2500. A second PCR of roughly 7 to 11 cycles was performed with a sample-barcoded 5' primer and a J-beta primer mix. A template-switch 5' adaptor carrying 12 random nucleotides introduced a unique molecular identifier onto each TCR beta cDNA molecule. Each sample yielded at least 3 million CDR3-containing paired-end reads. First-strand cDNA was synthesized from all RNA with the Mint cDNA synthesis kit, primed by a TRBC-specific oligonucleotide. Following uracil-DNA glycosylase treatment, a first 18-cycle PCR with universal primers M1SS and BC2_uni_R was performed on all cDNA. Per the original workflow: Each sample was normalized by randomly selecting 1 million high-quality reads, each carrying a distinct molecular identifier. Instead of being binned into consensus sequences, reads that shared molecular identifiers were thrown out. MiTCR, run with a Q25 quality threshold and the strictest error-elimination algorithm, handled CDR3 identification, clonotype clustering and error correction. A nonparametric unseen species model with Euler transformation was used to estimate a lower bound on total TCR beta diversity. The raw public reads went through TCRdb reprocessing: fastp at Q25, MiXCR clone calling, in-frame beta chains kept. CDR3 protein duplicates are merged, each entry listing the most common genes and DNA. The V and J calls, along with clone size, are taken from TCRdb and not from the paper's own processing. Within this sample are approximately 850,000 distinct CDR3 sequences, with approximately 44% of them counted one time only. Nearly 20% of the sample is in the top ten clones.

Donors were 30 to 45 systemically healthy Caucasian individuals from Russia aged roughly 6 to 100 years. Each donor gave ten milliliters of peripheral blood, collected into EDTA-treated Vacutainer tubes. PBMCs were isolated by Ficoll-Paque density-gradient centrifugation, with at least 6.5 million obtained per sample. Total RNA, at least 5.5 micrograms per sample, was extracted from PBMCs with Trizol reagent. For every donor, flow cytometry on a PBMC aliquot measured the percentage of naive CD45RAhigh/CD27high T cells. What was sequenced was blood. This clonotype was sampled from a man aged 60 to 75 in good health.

CDR3 region: CSARRLDTEAFF. The nucleotide sequence is given as TGCAGTGCTAGGCGGTTGGACACTGAAGCTTTCTTT. The sequence links TRBV20-1 to TRBJ1-1; there is no confident call for the D gene. Per the germline V gene (reference sequence), DFQATT is the CDR1 and SNEGSKA is the CDR2. Including the terminal cysteine and phenylalanine, the CDR3 comprises 12 residues. Solely the CDR3 DNA is kept, with 36 bases framed from the first base. V is pared back by 3 bases and J by 3 bases, with 8 bases lying between the germline termini.